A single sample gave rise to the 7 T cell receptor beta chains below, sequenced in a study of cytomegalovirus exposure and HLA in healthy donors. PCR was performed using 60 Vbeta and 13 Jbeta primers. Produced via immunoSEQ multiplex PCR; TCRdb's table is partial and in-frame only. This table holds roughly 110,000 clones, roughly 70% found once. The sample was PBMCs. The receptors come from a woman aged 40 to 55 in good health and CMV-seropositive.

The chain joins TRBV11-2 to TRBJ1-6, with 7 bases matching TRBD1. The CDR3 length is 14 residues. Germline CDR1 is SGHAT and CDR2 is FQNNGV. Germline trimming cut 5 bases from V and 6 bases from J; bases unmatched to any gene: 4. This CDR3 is CASSDDRVNSPLHF. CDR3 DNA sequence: TGTGCCAGCAGCGACGACAGGGTTAATTCACCCCTCCACTTT.

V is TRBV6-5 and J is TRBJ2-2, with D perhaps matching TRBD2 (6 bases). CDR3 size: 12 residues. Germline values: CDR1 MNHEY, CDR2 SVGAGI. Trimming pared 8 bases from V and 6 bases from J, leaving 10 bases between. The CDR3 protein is CASWTGAGELFF. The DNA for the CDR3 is TGTGCCAGCTGGACGGGGGCCGGGGAGCTGTTTTTT.

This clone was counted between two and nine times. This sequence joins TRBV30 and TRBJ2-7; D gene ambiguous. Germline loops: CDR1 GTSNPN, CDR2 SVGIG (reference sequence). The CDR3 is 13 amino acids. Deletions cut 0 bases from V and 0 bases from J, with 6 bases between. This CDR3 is CAWSVSSSYEQYF. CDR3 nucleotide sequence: TGTGCCTGGAGTGTATCCAGCTCCTACGAGCAGTACTTC.

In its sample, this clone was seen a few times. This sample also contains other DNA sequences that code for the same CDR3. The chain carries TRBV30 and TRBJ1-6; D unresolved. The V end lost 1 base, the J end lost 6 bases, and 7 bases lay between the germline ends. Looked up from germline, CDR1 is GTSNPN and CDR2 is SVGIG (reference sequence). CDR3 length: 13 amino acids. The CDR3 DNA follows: TGTGCCTGGAGTGAAATCAGTAATTCACCCCTCCACTTT. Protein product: CAWSEISNSPLHF.

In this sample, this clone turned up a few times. CDR3 coding DNA: TGTGCCGGGACAGATCCAGGCTACACCTTC. Protein: CAGTDPGYTF. This chain joins TRBV6-1 and TRBJ1-2, with 7 bases fitting TRBD1. This CDR3 contains 10 residues. The trim removed 11 bases at V and 8 bases at J, leaving 5 bases unmatched. CDR1 MNHNS and CDR2 SASEGT come from the germline V gene.

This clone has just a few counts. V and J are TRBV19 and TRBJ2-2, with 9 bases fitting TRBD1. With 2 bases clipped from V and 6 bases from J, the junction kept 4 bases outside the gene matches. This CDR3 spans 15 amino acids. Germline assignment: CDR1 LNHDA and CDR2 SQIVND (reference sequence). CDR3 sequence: CASSIMTGGSGELFF. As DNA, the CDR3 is TGTGCCAGTAGTATAATGACAGGGGGATCCGGGGAGCTGTTTTTT.

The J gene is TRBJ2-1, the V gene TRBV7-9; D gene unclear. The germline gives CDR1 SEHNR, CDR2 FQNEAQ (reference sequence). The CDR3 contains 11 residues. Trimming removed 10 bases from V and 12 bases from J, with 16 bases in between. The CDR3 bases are TGTGCCACACCTGTCGGGTTACGGCAGTTCTTC. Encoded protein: CATPVGLRQFF.